The 17 T cell receptor beta chains below all came from one sample that was sequenced in a study of shared clonotypes between healthy human individuals. Measured with immunoSEQ multiplex PCR; TCRdb has only the in-frame clones, and not every one. This table has some 1 million clones, under 80% appearing once. The sample comprised memory CD4+ T cells sorted from blood. Specified subset: CD45RA-negative fraction. These TCRs come from a man aged 18 to 35 in good health.

In its sample, this clone was seen a few times. The chain is built from TRBV6-6 and TRBJ2-2; D not resolved. Germline lookup yields CDR1 MNHNY and CDR2 SVGAGI (reference sequence). The ends were cut back, 6 bases at V and 8 bases at J, with 13 bases in the middle. The CDR3 length is 13 residues. The CDR3 nucleotides are TGTGCCAGCAGATTCCGGTCCTGGGGGGAGCTGTTTTTT. Amino acid sequence: CASRFRSWGELFF.

The sample holds one count of this clone. This CDR3 reads CASSEAGGLAGGLETQYF. The CDR3 DNA reads TGTGCCAGCAGTGAAGCGGGCGGACTAGCGGGGGGTCTAGAGACCCAGTACTTC. The J gene is TRBJ2-5, the V gene TRBV6-1, with 14 bases aligning to TRBD2. With 0 bases clipped from V and 4 bases from J, the junction kept 7 bases outside the gene matches. The CDR3 is made up of 18 amino acids. CDR1 and CDR2 (germline): MNHNS, SASEGT.

As to this clone: The same CDR3 also results from other DNA sequences found in this sample. The chain has TRBV6-1 and TRBJ1-2, with D possibly matching TRBD1 (5 bases). CDR3 length: 12 residues. Trimming removed 6 bases from V and 8 bases from J, with 13 bases in between. The germline gives CDR1 MNHNS, CDR2 SASEGT. Here the CDR3 DNA reads TGTGCCAGCAGGCCCCAGGGAGGCGGCTACACCTTC. It encodes CASRPQGGGYTF.

This clone has only a few counts. The rearrangement uses TRBV2 and TRBJ2-1; D is uncertain. V lost 3 bases and J 5 bases, leaving 5 bases between the germline ends. The CDR3 runs to 12 residues. The germline V gene encodes CDR1 SNHLY and CDR2 FYNNEI. As DNA, the CDR3 is TGTGCCAGCAGTGACTTCCACAATGAGCAGTTCTTC. Translated: CASSDFHNEQFF. The full variable domain, rest sourced from reference TRBV2 and TRBJ2-1, is EPEVTQTPSHQVTQMGQEVILRCVPISNHLYFYWYRQILGQKVEFLVSFYNNEISEKSEIFDDQFSVERPDGSNFTLKIRSTKLEDSAMYFCASSDFHNEQFFGPGTRLTVL.

This clone was seen a single time. CDR3 protein: CASSQDWSGEKLFF. Written as DNA, the CDR3 is TGCGCCAGCAGCCAAGATTGGTCAGGGGAGAAACTGTTTTTT. The chain carries TRBV4-3 and TRBJ1-4, with TRBD1 as a possible D gene (6 bases). V lost 0 bases and J 11 bases, leaving 13 bases between the germline ends. CDR3 size: 14 residues. Germline CDR1 and CDR2: LGHNA and YSLEER.

This clone was picked up a small number of times. CDR3 sequence reads: CASSSGNYGYTF. In DNA form, the CDR3 reads TGTGCCAGTAGTTCGGGGAACTATGGCTACACCTTC. The V gene is TRBV19, the J gene TRBJ1-2; D is ambiguous. Per germline, CDR1 LNHDA and CDR2 SQIVND (reference sequence). Deletions cut 5 bases from V and 2 bases from J, with 6 bases between. The CDR3 covers 12 residues.

The CDR3 DNA sequence: TGTGCCAGCATCCCAGAACCGAATTCACCCCTCCACTTT. This codes for CASIPEPNSPLHF. The rearrangement links TRBV2 to TRBJ1-6, with D unclear. Between the trimmed V and J ends, which lost 7 bases and 7 bases, there was a span of 11 bases. Germline CDR1 SNHLY, CDR2 FYNNEI. The CDR3 is 13 amino acids. Full variable domain (rest looked up from reference TRBV2 and TRBJ1-6): EPEVTQTPSHQVTQMGQEVILRCVPISNHLYFYWYRQILGQKVEFLVSFYNNEISEKSEIFDDQFSVERPDGSNFTLKIRSTKLEDSAMYFCASIPEPNSPLHFGNGTRLTVT.

The rearrangement joins TRBV6-1 to TRBJ1-3; D gene unclear. V was trimmed by 3 bases and J by 0 bases, leaving 3 bases between them. CDR1 is MNHNS, CDR2 SASEGT, per germline. The CDR3 covers 13 residues. CDR3 in DNA: TGTGCCAGCAGTGACGACTCTGGAAACACCATATATTTT. This sequence encodes CASSDDSGNTIYF.

The V gene is TRBV4-3, the J gene TRBJ1-1; the D is unclear. V was cut by 0 bases and J by 1 base, with 9 bases left in between. The CDR3 length is 15 residues. CDR1 is LGHNA, CDR2 YSLEER, per germline. Here the CDR3 reads CASSQDSSRNTEAFF. The CDR3 bases are TGCGCCAGCAGCCAAGATTCCTCGAGGAACACTGAAGCTTTCTTT.

This rearrangement joins TRBV10-3 to TRBJ2-7; 8 bases align to TRBD2. The trim removed 5 bases at V and 4 bases at J, leaving 10 bases unmatched. This CDR3 has 15 amino acids. Germline V gene sequence: CDR1 ENHRY, CDR2 SYGVKD. CDR3 DNA sequence: TGTGCCATCAGTTCGACTAGCGCCCGACTGTACGAGCAGTACTTC. Translated: CAISSTSARLYEQYF.

V and J are TRBV2 and TRBJ1-4, with a weak D call TRBD1 (5 bases). V lost 5 bases and J 3 bases, leaving 10 bases between the germline ends. The CDR3 is 14 residues long. Germline V gene lookup returns CDR1 SNHLY and CDR2 FYNNEI. The CDR3 loop reads CASSMGRSNEKLFF. CDR3 sequence (DNA): TGTGCCAGCAGTATGGGGCGATCTAATGAAAAACTGTTTTTT.

About this clone: A much larger clone is a single base away; this may be a read error. This sample includes further DNA sequences coding for the same CDR3. V and J are TRBV7-9 and TRBJ1-5; perhaps TRBD1 as D (5 bases). The CDR3 extends over 14 amino acids. V lost 1 base, J lost 4 bases, and 8 bases lay in between. The germline V gene encodes CDR1 SEHNR and CDR2 FQNEAQ (reference sequence). CDR3 nucleotides: TGTGCCAGCAGCTTAGGGGCAGGGAATCAGCCCCAGCATTTT. It is translated as CASSLGAGNQPQHF.

J is TRBJ1-2 and V is TRBV2; no clear D gene. Germline V CDR1 and CDR2: SNHLY, FYNNEI. V lost 1 base to trimming and J lost 8 bases, with 11 bases between them. The length of the CDR3 is 13 residues. CDR3 coding DNA: TGTGCCAGCAGTGAAGATTATAATCGCGGCTACACCTTC. Translation: CASSEDYNRGYTF.

V gene TRBV5-1 combines with J gene TRBJ1-4; unclear D gene. This CDR3 contains 15 residues. Trimming shortened V by 6 bases and J by 12 bases, and 24 bases separated the two germline ends. CDR1 is SGHRS and CDR2 is YFSETQ in the germline V gene. The CDR3 DNA reads as TGCGCCAGCAAAAAGAACGGGGAGGGTCATGAGGAACTGTTTTTT. Residues: CASKKNGEGHEELFF. Filled out from reference TRBV5-1 and TRBJ1-4, the complete variable domain reads KAGVTQTPRYLIKTRGQQVTLSCSPISGHRSVSWYQQTPGQGLQFLFEYFSETQRNKGNFPGRFSGRQFSNSRSEMNVSTLELGDSALYLCASKKNGEGHEELFFGSGTQLSVL.

The rearrangement uses TRBV6-4 and TRBJ1-4; the D is unclear. Between the trimmed V and J ends, which lost 2 bases and 10 bases, there was a span of 20 bases. This CDR3 has 16 residues. The germline V gene has CDR1 MRHNA and CDR2 SNTAGT. This CDR3 reads CASSDPTTSNRRKLFF. The CDR3 DNA is TGTGCCAGCAGTGACCCTACAACCTCTAATCGGAGAAAACTGTTTTTT.

In regard to this clone: The same CDR3 can be traced to other DNA sequences in this sample. The gene calls are TRBV28 and TRBJ2-7; D ambiguous. V was cut by 4 bases and J by 2 bases, with 12 bases left in between. This CDR3 contains 14 residues. The germline gives CDR1 MDHEN, CDR2 SYDVKM. The CDR3 sequence is CASSSLGQTYEQYF. DNA for the CDR3: TGTGCCAGCAGTTCCCTCGGGCAGACCTACGAGCAGTACTTC. Full variable domain (rest looked up from reference TRBV28 and TRBJ2-7): DVKVTQSSRYLVKRTGEKVFLECVQDMDHENMFWYRQDPGLGLRLIYFSYDVKMKEKGDIPEGYSVSREKKERFSLILESASTNQTSMYLCASSSLGQTYEQYFGPGTRLTVT.

This rearrangement joins TRBV9 to TRBJ2-5; the D gene is possibly TRBD2 (5 bases). Matching the DNA end better, TRBJ2-7 makes the J call doubtful. This CDR3 has 15 residues. CDR1 and CDR2 from the germline V gene are SGDLS and YYNGEE. For the CDR3, the DNA is TGTGCCAGCAGCGTAGGGCTAGCTGACTTCCACGAGCAGTACTTC. Residues: CASSVGLADFHEQYF.